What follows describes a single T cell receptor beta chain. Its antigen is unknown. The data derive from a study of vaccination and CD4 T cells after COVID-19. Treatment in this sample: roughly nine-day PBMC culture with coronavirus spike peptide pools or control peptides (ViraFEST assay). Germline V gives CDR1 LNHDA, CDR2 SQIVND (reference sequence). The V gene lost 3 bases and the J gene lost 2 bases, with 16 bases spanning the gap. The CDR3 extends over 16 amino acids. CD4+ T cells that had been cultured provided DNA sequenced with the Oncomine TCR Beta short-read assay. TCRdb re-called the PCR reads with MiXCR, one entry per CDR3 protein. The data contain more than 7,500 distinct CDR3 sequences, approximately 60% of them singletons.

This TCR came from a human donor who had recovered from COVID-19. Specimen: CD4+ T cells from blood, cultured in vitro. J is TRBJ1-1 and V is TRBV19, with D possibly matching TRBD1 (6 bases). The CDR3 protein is CASSMLRDTFNTEAFF. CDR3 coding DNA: TGTGCCAGTAGTATGCTCCGGGACACCTTCAACACTGAAGCTTTCTTT.